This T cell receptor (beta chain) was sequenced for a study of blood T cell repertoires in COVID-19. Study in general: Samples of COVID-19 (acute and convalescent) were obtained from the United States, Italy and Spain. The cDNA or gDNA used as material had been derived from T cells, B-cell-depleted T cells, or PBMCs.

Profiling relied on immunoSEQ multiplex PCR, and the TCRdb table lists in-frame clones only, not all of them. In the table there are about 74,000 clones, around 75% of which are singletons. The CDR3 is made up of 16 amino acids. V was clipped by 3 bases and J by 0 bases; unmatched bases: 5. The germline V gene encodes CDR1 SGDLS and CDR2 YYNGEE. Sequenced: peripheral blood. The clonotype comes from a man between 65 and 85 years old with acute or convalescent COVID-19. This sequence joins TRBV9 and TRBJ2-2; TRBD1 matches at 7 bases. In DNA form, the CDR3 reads TGTGCCAGCAGCGCCCGGGACAGACCGAACACCGGGGAGCTGTTTTTT. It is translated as CASSARDRPNTGELFF.